The present T cell receptor (beta chain) was sequenced within a study of blood T cell repertoires in COVID-19. Study overall: Samples representing acute and convalescent COVID-19 were sourced from the United States, Italy and Spain. The analysed material was cDNA or gDNA that came from T cells, B-cell-depleted T cells, or PBMCs.

Original data processing: Scientists estimated how many nucleated cells there were by amplifying reference gene primers. Generated by immunoSEQ multiplex PCR, the TCRdb table keeps only in-frame clones and is missing some. V, J and clone size derive from that table, while D and trimming were established from the DNA sequence. The sample lists 45,000 or so clones, about 85% occurring once. This CDR3 is built from 15 residues. Germline V lookup: CDR1 MGHRA, CDR2 YSYEKL. With 4 bases clipped from V and 6 bases from J, the junction kept 7 bases outside the gene matches. V usage is TRBV4-1 and J usage is TRBJ2-7; 12 bases are shared with TRBD2. The receptor was derived from a woman of 80 years or more in a cohort sampled during active or convalescent COVID-19. The sample comprised peripheral blood. This CDR3 reads CASSRASGRDGEQYF. CDR3 DNA sequence: TGCGCCAGCAGCCGAGCTAGCGGGAGGGACGGCGAGCAGTACTTC.